Presented here are 23 T cell receptor beta chains from one specimen sequenced in a study of blood T cell repertoires in COVID-19. Assay: immunoSEQ multiplex PCR; the TCRdb copy retains only in-frame clones and omits some. Here the sample spans 200,000 to 250,000 clones, around four fifths being singletons. The specimen was peripheral blood. The origin of the receptors is a man younger than 40 who had recovered from COVID-19.

The chain employs TRBV7-2 and TRBJ1-1, with D possibly matching TRBD1 (6 bases). The V end lost 3 bases, the J end lost 0 bases, and 17 bases lay between the germline ends. Germline CDR1 reads SGHTA; CDR2 reads FQGNSA. The CDR3 covers 17 residues. This CDR3 reads CASSLGTRGRLNTEAFF. The CDR3 DNA reads as TGTGCCAGCAGCTTGGGAACGCGGGGGCGCCTGAACACTGAAGCTTTCTTT.

This chain connects TRBV19 to TRBJ1-3; 9 bases fit TRBD1. This CDR3 contains 14 residues. V shed 5 bases and J 7 bases; nucleotides not matched to a gene: 6. Germline CDR1 and CDR2: LNHDA and SQIVND (reference sequence). In DNA form, the CDR3 reads TGTGCCAGTAGTCGGCCGGGACAGGGCAACACCATATATTTT. Its translation: CASSRPGQGNTIYF.

The chain couples TRBV11-2 to TRBJ1-4; the match to TRBD1 covers 8 bases. There are 16 residues in the CDR3. Germline trimming cut 4 bases from V and 12 bases from J; bases unmatched to any gene: 16. CDR1 SGHAT and CDR2 FQNNGV come from the germline V gene. CDR3 amino acids: CASSSRLGRGPGELFF. CDR3 DNA: TGTGCCAGCAGCTCAAGGCTAGGCAGGGGGCCTGGGGAACTGTTTTTT.

This chain links TRBV19 with TRBJ2-5; a possible D gene is TRBD2 (5 bases). CDR1 is LNHDA and CDR2 is SQIVND in the germline V gene (reference sequence). The germline V and J ends were trimmed by 5 bases and 0 bases, with 25 bases remaining between them. The CDR3 has 19 residues. Here the CDR3 DNA reads TGTGCCAGTAGTCCAGTACTAGAGTTGGGCGCTAGGTACCAAGAGACCCAGTACTTC. It yields the protein CASSPVLELGARYQETQYF.

The rearrangement joins TRBV5-1 to TRBJ1-2; TRBD1 matches at 7 bases. V was clipped by 0 bases and J by 8 bases; unmatched bases: 7. The CDR3 length is 14 residues. Germline V lookup: CDR1 SGHRS, CDR2 YFSETQ. CDR3 loop: CASSLDRGREGYTF. In DNA form, the CDR3 reads TGCGCCAGCAGCTTGGACAGGGGAAGGGAAGGCTACACCTTC. Using reference TRBV5-1 and TRBJ1-2 for the parts outside the CDR3, the full variable domain is KAGVTQTPRYLIKTRGQQVTLSCSPISGHRSVSWYQQTPGQGLQFLFEYFSETQRNKGNFPGRFSGRQFSNSRSEMNVSTLELGDSALYLCASSLDRGREGYTFGSGTRLTVV.

The chain recombines TRBV4-2 with TRBJ1-4; weak D call: TRBD1 (5 bases). The germline CDR1 and CDR2 sequences are LGHNA and YNFKEQ. This CDR3 contains 15 residues. V dropped 0 bases and J dropped 4 bases, with 9 bases sitting between them. In DNA form, the CDR3 reads TGTGCCAGCAGCCAAGATGGGACTGATAATGAAAAACTGTTTTTT. This sequence encodes CASSQDGTDNEKLFF.

The rearrangement links TRBV3-1 (or the pseudogene TRBV3-2) to TRBJ1-4; 10 bases line up with TRBD1. CDR1 LGHDT and CDR2 YNNKEL come from the germline V gene (reference sequence). This CDR3 spans 17 amino acids. The trim removed 5 bases at V and 6 bases at J, leaving 12 bases unmatched. CDR3 loop: CASSDYGTGEIDEKLFF. The DNA for the CDR3 is TGTGCCAGCAGCGACTATGGGACAGGGGAGATCGATGAAAAACTGTTTTTT.

The CDR3 reads CASSAQDTGELFF. The DNA for the CDR3 is TGTGCCAGCAGTGCCCAGGACACCGGGGAGCTGTTTTTT. The chain is built from TRBV6-4 and TRBJ2-2; D gene unclear. The V and J ends lost 4 bases and 3 bases respectively, with 6 bases between them. The CDR3 consists of 13 residues. Germline lookup yields CDR1 MRHNA and CDR2 SNTAGT.

The rearrangement uses TRBV5-1 and TRBJ2-5, with D maybe TRBD2 (6 bases). The germline V gene has CDR1 SGHRS and CDR2 YFSETQ. This CDR3 is built from 13 residues. The V gene lost 4 bases and the J gene lost 2 bases, with 9 bases spanning the gap. The CDR3, as DNA: TGCGCCAGCAGCGGGGGGTCTCAAGAGACCCAGTACTTC. Protein: CASSGGSQETQYF.

The V call is TRBV24-1, the J call TRBJ1-4; D might be TRBD1 (5 bases). The CDR3 is 12 residues long. The V end lost 3 bases, the J end lost 14 bases, and 12 bases lay between the germline ends. Germline V gives CDR1 KGHDR, CDR2 SFDVKD. The CDR3 DNA reads TGTGCCACCAGTGATGTCGCAGGGATCCTGTTTTTT. Translating it yields CATSDVAGILFF.

This clone was recorded once. The gene calls are TRBV3-1 (or the pseudogene TRBV3-2) and TRBJ2-7; 8 bases match TRBD2. Per germline, CDR1 LGHDT and CDR2 YNNKEL (reference sequence). This CDR3 has 17 residues. V shed 5 bases, J shed 0 bases, and the junction held 12 bases outside the gene matches. CDR3 loop: CASSTFGRGEVSYEQYF. The CDR3 bases are TGTGCCAGCAGCACCTTCGGGAGGGGGGAGGTCTCCTACGAGCAGTACTTC.

The V and J genes are TRBV29-1 and TRBJ2-3; no firm D call. The CDR3 contains 10 residues. Germline CDR1 reads SQVTM; CDR2 reads ANQGSEA. The CDR3 sequence is CSTLSDTQYF. The CDR3 DNA reads TGCAGTACTCTGTCAGATACGCAGTATTTT.

This sequence joins TRBV6-1 and TRBJ2-7; TRBD1 might be the D (5 bases). The CDR3 runs 14 residues. Trimming stripped 2 bases from V and 0 bases from J, with 8 bases between. CDR1 is MNHNS and CDR2 is SASEGT in the germline V gene. For the CDR3, the DNA is TGTGCCAGCAGTGAACAGGGAAGCTCCTACGAGCAGTACTTC. Translated: CASSEQGSSYEQYF.

This clone was seen once. This sequence joins TRBV27 and TRBJ2-1, with 10 bases lining up with TRBD1. The CDR3 loop spans 15 amino acids. The V gene end was trimmed by 3 bases and the J gene end by 7 bases; junction bases not matched to a gene: 6. Germline V gene sequence: CDR1 MNHEY, CDR2 SMNVEV (reference sequence). The CDR3 coding sequence is TGTGCCAGCAGTTTTGGGACAGGGGCTAGAAATGAGCAGTTCTTC. This sequence encodes CASSFGTGARNEQFF.

The sample holds one count of this clone. The chain has TRBV5-1 and TRBJ2-5, with 9 bases identical to TRBD1. V was clipped by 0 bases and J by 4 bases; unmatched bases: 4. This CDR3 region has 15 residues. Germline values: CDR1 SGHRS, CDR2 YFSETQ. The CDR3 is CASSLAQDRGETQYF. CDR3 nucleotide sequence: TGCGCCAGCAGCTTGGCCCAGGACAGGGGAGAGACCCAGTACTTC.

The V call is TRBV6-6, the J call TRBJ2-5, with TRBD2 matching over 9 bases. CDR1 and CDR2 (germline): MNHNY, SVGAGI (reference sequence). V lost 5 bases and J lost 3; bases outside the gene matches: 13. The CDR3 has 17 residues. As DNA, the CDR3 is TGTGCCAGCAGTCACGGGACTAGCTCTGAGATAAAAGAGACCCAGTACTTC. It specifies CASSHGTSSEIKETQYF.

This clone showed up just once. CDR3 amino acids: CASSPTGLAGDEQFF. CDR3 nucleotide sequence: TGTGCCAGCTCACCTACGGGACTAGCGGGGGACGAGCAGTTCTTC. The rearrangement joins TRBV18 to TRBJ2-1; 14 bases fit TRBD2. J gave up 10 bases and V 3 bases, and 5 bases lay outside the gene matches. The CDR3 covers 15 residues. Germline CDR1 is KGHSH and CDR2 is LQKENI. Variable domain in full (rest from reference TRBV18 and TRBJ2-1): NAGVMQNPRHLVRRRGQEARLRCSPMKGHSHVYWYRQLPEEGLKFMVYLQKENIIDESGMPKERFSAEFPKEGPSILRIQQVVRGDSAAYFCASSPTGLAGDEQFFGPGTRLTVL.

V gene TRBV3-1 (or the pseudogene TRBV3-2) combines with J gene TRBJ1-5; D not certain. There are 14 residues in the CDR3. V was trimmed by 1 base and J by 9 bases, leaving 13 bases between them. Germline CDR1 and CDR2: LGHDT and YNNKEL (reference sequence). The CDR3 here is CASSQGQALGPQHF. Here the CDR3 DNA reads TGTGCCAGCAGCCAAGGGCAGGCCCTTGGGCCCCAGCATTTT.

This chain links TRBV7-9 with TRBJ2-5, with TRBD2 identical over 9 bases. Germline CDR1 reads SEHNR; CDR2 reads FQNEAQ (reference sequence). CDR3 length equals 16 residues. With V trimmed by 2 bases and J by 1 base, 5 bases remained unmatched. CDR3 residues: CASSLYGGGAQETQYF. The CDR3 bases are TGTGCCAGCAGCTTATATGGCGGGGGGGCCCAAGAGACCCAGTACTTC. The entire variable domain, with the rest obtained from reference TRBV7-9 and TRBJ2-5, is as follows: DTGVSQNPRHKITKRGQNVTFRCDPISEHNRLYWYRQTLGQGPEFLTYFQNEAQLEKSRLLSDRFSAERPKGSFSTLEIQRTEQGDSAMYLCASSLYGGGAQETQYFGPGTRLLVL.

The CDR3 spells CAIEGTGANVLTF. CDR3 in DNA: TGTGCCATCGAGGGTACTGGGGCCAACGTCCTGACTTTC. The V call is TRBV10-3, the J call TRBJ2-6; D possibly corresponds to TRBD2 (5 bases). Germline loops: CDR1 ENHRY, CDR2 SYGVKD. V lost 8 bases and J lost 2, with 7 bases in between. This CDR3 has 13 residues.

The V gene is TRBV3-1 (or the pseudogene TRBV3-2), the J gene TRBJ1-2; D uncertain. Germline CDR1 reads LGHDT; CDR2 reads YNNKEL (reference sequence). The length of the CDR3 is 17 residues. V lost 0 bases and J lost 4, with 18 bases in between. The CDR3 DNA is TGTGCCAGCAGCCAAGAGGGGAGGAGAGGGATAGTCTATGGCTACACCTTC. Its translation is CASSQEGRRGIVYGYTF.

This clone was recorded once. This rearrangement joins TRBV19 to TRBJ2-1; TRBD1 is a possible D gene (5 bases). V dropped 0 bases and J dropped 3 bases, with 9 bases sitting between them. The CDR3 extends over 15 amino acids. Germline-derived CDR1 and CDR2 are LNHDA and SQIVND (reference sequence). CDR3 amino acids: CASSIDGHRYNEQFF. The CDR3 nucleotides read TGTGCCAGTAGTATAGACGGACACCGCTACAATGAGCAGTTCTTC.

This sequence joins TRBV7-3 and TRBJ2-5, with D unclear. With 3 bases removed from V and 5 bases from J, the gap between germline ends came to 16 bases. The CDR3 extends over 15 amino acids. CDR1 and CDR2 from the germline V gene are SGHTA and FQGTGA. Written as DNA, the CDR3 is TGTGCCAGCAGCTTGAGTGGGCCGCTTGGGGAGACCCAGTACTTC. Its protein is CASSLSGPLGETQYF.